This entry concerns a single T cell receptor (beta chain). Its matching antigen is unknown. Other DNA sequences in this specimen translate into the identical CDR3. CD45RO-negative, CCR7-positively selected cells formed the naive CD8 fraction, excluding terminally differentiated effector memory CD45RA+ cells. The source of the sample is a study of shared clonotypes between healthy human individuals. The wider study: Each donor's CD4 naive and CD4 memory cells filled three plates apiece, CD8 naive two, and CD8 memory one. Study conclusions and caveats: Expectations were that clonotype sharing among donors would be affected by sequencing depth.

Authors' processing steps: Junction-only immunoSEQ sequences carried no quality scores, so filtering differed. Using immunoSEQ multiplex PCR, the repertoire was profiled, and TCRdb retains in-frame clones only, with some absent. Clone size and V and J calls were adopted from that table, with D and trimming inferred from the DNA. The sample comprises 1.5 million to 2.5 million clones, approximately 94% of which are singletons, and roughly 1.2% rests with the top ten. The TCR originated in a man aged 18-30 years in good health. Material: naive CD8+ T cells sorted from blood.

The CDR3 sequence: CASSLEGADGYTF. The DNA for the CDR3 is TGTGCCAGCAGCTTAGAGGGGGCGGATGGCTACACCTTC. The V gene is TRBV7-9, the J gene TRBJ1-2; 7 nucleotides align to TRBD1. Trimming took 1 base from V and 6 from J; bases not matched to a gene: 2. CDR1 SEHNR and CDR2 FQNEAQ come from the germline V gene (reference sequence). The CDR3 consists of 13 residues.